Following are 10 T cell receptor beta chains from one sample sequenced in a study of blood T cell repertoires in COVID-19. Measured with immunoSEQ multiplex PCR; TCRdb has only the in-frame clones, and not every one. The data show 50,000 to 65,000 clones, with more than 70% seen just once and 15% to 20% held by the top ten. Sequences were obtained from peripheral blood. These receptors all come from a man aged 55 to 69 with COVID-19, enrolled during active disease.

The J gene is TRBJ2-2, the V gene TRBV5-1; D is unclear. There are 13 residues in the CDR3. Trimming shortened V by 3 bases and J by 4 bases, and 7 bases separated the two germline ends. The germline V gene has CDR1 SGHRS and CDR2 YFSETQ. CDR3 loop: CASSSLGTGELFF. CDR3 bases: TGCGCCAGCAGCTCGCTAGGCACCGGGGAGCTGTTTTTT.

The chain recombines TRBV19 with TRBJ2-1, with D perhaps matching TRBD1 (5 bases). The germline CDR1 and CDR2 sequences are LNHDA and SQIVND (reference sequence). The length of the CDR3 is 16 residues. V lost 6 bases to trimming and J lost 7 bases, with 22 bases between them. As DNA, the CDR3 is TGTGCCAGTAGGGTGGTGTGGGGCGCAAAGGGGAATGAGCAGTTCTTC. As protein: CASRVVWGAKGNEQFF.

The rearrangement links TRBV6-5 to TRBJ2-1; tentative D call: TRBD2 (7 bases). V was cut by 1 base and J by 9 bases, with 13 bases left in between. The germline CDR1 and CDR2 sequences are MNHEY and SVGAGI. The CDR3 is 14 amino acids. The CDR3 region is CASSYYGGGGEQFF. The CDR3 coding sequence is TGTGCCAGCAGTTACTACGGAGGGGGGGGTGAGCAGTTCTTC.

The gene calls are TRBV18 and TRBJ1-5, with TRBD1 as a possible D gene (5 bases). Germline V gene data show CDR1 as KGHSH and CDR2 as LQKENI. The CDR3 has 17 residues. Trimming cost V 0 bases and J 0 bases, with 12 bases left between them. The CDR3: CASSPPDNAYSNQPQHF. The CDR3 nucleotides read TGTGCCAGCTCACCACCGGACAACGCTTATAGCAATCAGCCCCAGCATTTT.

The V gene is TRBV7-9, the J gene TRBJ2-7; D is perhaps TRBD2 (5 bases). The CDR3 loop spans 14 amino acids. The V end lost 7 bases, the J end lost 3 bases, and 16 bases lay between the germline ends. Germline-derived CDR1 and CDR2 are SEHNR and FQNEAQ (reference sequence). The CDR3 here is CASNEFGIDYEQYF. DNA for the CDR3: TGTGCCAGCAACGAATTCGGGATTGACTACGAGCAGTACTTC.

CDR3 protein: CASSTTGMGTEAFF. In DNA, the CDR3 is TGTGCCAGCAGTACTACAGGGATGGGAACTGAAGCTTTCTTT. This chain joins TRBV2 and TRBJ1-1, with D maybe TRBD1 (6 bases). From germline, CDR1 is SNHLY and CDR2 FYNNEI. V was trimmed by 5 bases and J by 5 bases, leaving 15 bases between them. The CDR3 spans 14 residues.

The chain has TRBV7-2 and TRBJ2-7; no definite D call. CDR1 and CDR2 (germline): SGHTA, FQGNSA. This CDR3 has 13 amino acids. V lost 5 bases to trimming and J lost 2 bases, with 10 bases between them. CDR3 sequence: CASSPLRPYEQYF. CDR3 bases: TGTGCCAGCAGCCCCCTACGCCCCTACGAGCAGTACTTC.

In its sample, this clone was seen a few times. This chain connects TRBV7-2 to TRBJ2-2; weak D call: TRBD2 (6 bases). V gave up 4 bases and J gave up 6 bases, with 12 bases separating them. Germline lookup yields CDR1 SGHTA and CDR2 FQGNSA. The CDR3 has 14 amino acids. CDR3 residues: CASSSEPGAGELFF. The CDR3 DNA is TGTGCCAGCAGCTCAGAACCGGGGGCCGGGGAGCTGTTTTTT.

This rearrangement joins TRBV19 to TRBJ1-6; a weak D match, TRBD1 (6 bases). Trimming shortened V by 4 bases and J by 1 base, and 8 bases separated the two germline ends. The CDR3 sequence is 15 residues long. Germline lookup yields CDR1 LNHDA and CDR2 SQIVND (reference sequence). CDR3: CASSTDSSYNSPLHF. As DNA, the CDR3 is TGTGCCAGTAGTACGGACAGTTCCTATAATTCACCCCTCCACTTT.

The genes are TRBV19 and TRBJ1-2; D unresolved. The germline V gene has CDR1 LNHDA and CDR2 SQIVND (reference sequence). This CDR3 has 14 amino acids. With 5 bases removed from V and 13 bases from J, the gap between germline ends came to 23 bases. The CDR3 bases are TGTGCCAGTAGTGATCAGGTTTCGGCCCCGGTTAGCACCTTC. It codes for CASSDQVSAPVSTF.